The 11 T cell receptor beta chains given below trace back to one sample, sequenced in a study of technical replicates of blood from several donors. Measured with immunoSEQ multiplex PCR; TCRdb has only the in-frame clones, and not every one. In the table there are approximately 70,000 clones, 94% of which are singletons. The source material was T cells isolated from PBMCs. The origin of the receptors is a human donor in good health.

The chain couples TRBV4-3 to TRBJ2-2, with D uncertain. The CDR3 has 16 amino acids. The V and J ends lost 1 base and 7 bases respectively, with 16 bases between them. Germline lookup yields CDR1 LGHNA and CDR2 YSLEER. The DNA of the CDR3 is TGCGCCAGCAGCCAAGGTTCACGGAGTCTCGGCGGGGAGCTGTTTTTT. Its translation: CASSQGSRSLGGELFF.

Worth noting for this clone: Other DNA sequences in the same sample also yield this CDR3. The chain carries TRBV28 and TRBJ1-2, with D maybe TRBD1 (5 bases). The CDR3 runs to 12 residues. Trimming removed 2 bases at V and 7 bases at J, with 8 bases between. Germline V gives CDR1 MDHEN, CDR2 SYDVKM. The chain's CDR3 is CASSLTGGGYTF. CDR3 coding DNA: TGTGCCAGCAGTTTAACGGGGGGTGGCTACACCTTC.

The chain employs TRBV4-1 and TRBJ1-2; 10 bases are a match to TRBD1. The V gene's germline CDR1 is MGHRA and CDR2 YSYEKL. The CDR3 contains 16 residues. V shed 1 base and J 8 bases; nucleotides not matched to a gene: 10. The CDR3 DNA reads as TGCGCCAGCAGCCAAGTAATAAGGGACAGGGGTGCGGGCTACACCTTC. Its translation is CASSQVIRDRGAGYTF.

CDR3 residues: CASSGSGNSQPQHF. The CDR3 region has the DNA TGTGCCAGTAGTGGGTCGGGGAATAGTCAGCCCCAGCATTTT. This sequence joins TRBV19 and TRBJ1-5; D unresolved. The V and J ends lost 5 bases and 6 bases respectively, with 14 bases between them. Germline values: CDR1 LNHDA, CDR2 SQIVND (reference sequence). This CDR3 has 14 residues.

This chain uses TRBV10-2 with TRBJ2-7, with TRBD1 matching over 8 bases. V gave up 9 bases and J gave up 1 base; unmatched junction bases: 11. Germline CDR1 reads WSHSY; CDR2 reads SAAADI. The CDR3 consists of 15 residues. DNA for the CDR3: TGCGCCAGTATACCTCAGACAGGGGAATCCTACGAGCAGTACTTC. Translating it yields CASIPQTGESYEQYF.

The genes are TRBV10-3 and TRBJ2-2, with TRBD2 matching 7 bases. Trimming took 2 bases from V and 1 from J; bases not matched to a gene: 1. The CDR3 spans 15 residues. The germline V gene has CDR1 ENHRY and CDR2 SYGVKD. The CDR3 bases are TGTGCCATCAGTGAGGCTAGCGGGAACACCGGGGAGCTGTTTTTT. This gives the protein CAISEASGNTGELFF.

This clone was observed a handful of times. The V call is TRBV18, the J call TRBJ1-2, with TRBD1 identical over 7 bases. The CDR3 has 14 residues. V trimming: 3 bases; J trimming: 3 bases; junction bases outside the gene matches: 4. The germline CDR1 and CDR2 sequences are KGHSH and LQKENI. CDR3 sequence: CASSPRQGDYGYTF. CDR3 sequence (DNA): TGTGCCAGCTCACCCCGCCAGGGGGACTATGGCTACACCTTC.

The chain combines TRBV9 with TRBJ2-5, with 9 nucleotides matching TRBD2. Looked up from germline, CDR1 is SGDLS and CDR2 is YYNGEE. The CDR3 is 15 amino acids. With 2 bases clipped from V and 2 bases from J, the junction kept 4 bases outside the gene matches. This chain's CDR3 is CASSVSGSDQETQYF. CDR3 nucleotide sequence: TGTGCCAGCAGCGTTAGCGGGAGTGATCAAGAGACCCAGTACTTC.

The chain recombines TRBV30 with TRBJ2-1; 9 positions agree with TRBD2. Trimming cost V 0 bases and J 7 bases; bases outside gene matches: 7. CDR3 length: 15 amino acids. CDR1 is GTSNPN and CDR2 is SVGIG in the germline V gene (reference sequence). The CDR3 reads CAWSVTSGFYNEQFF. DNA of the CDR3: TGTGCCTGGAGTGTTACTAGCGGGTTTTATAATGAGCAGTTCTTC.

Notes on this clone: Germline is not matched at one junction end, which may reflect a read error. The genes are TRBV5-1 and TRBJ1-4; a weak D match, TRBD1 (5 bases). This CDR3 region has 14 residues. CDR1 and CDR2 from the germline V gene are SGHRS and YFSETQ. CDR3 loop: CASRLVGAGEKLFF. Here the CDR3 DNA reads TGCGCCAGCAGATTGGTAGGGGCCGGTGAAAAACTGTTTTTT.

The chain carries TRBV27 and TRBJ1-2; the D gene is possibly TRBD1 (5 bases). Germline CDR1 and CDR2: MNHEY and SMNVEV (reference sequence). V was trimmed by 4 bases and J by 4 bases, leaving 13 bases between them. The CDR3 has 14 residues. The CDR3 DNA is TGTGCCAGCAGTTCCCGGGGGTTGGTCTATGGCTACACCTTC. Its translation is CASSSRGLVYGYTF.